Listed here are 28 T cell receptor beta chains from one sample, sequenced in a study of control samples from healthy donors and cancer patients. The repertoire was sequenced with immunoSEQ multiplex PCR; TCRdb's copy has only in-frame clones and lacks some. The profile shows about 84,000 clones, roughly nine tenths of them singletons. Sequencing was done on a sample of blood. Source of these receptors: a man in his fifties or sixties in good health.

The sample holds one count of this clone. This chain connects TRBV19 to TRBJ1-1, with D hard to call. The germline CDR1 and CDR2 sequences are LNHDA and SQIVND (reference sequence). The CDR3 is made up of 13 amino acids. The V gene lost 5 bases and the J gene lost 3 bases, with 10 bases spanning the gap. CDR3 residues: CASSQVRDTEAFF. The DNA for the CDR3 is TGTGCCAGTAGTCAGGTCAGAGACACTGAAGCTTTCTTT. Combining the CDR3 with reference TRBV19 and TRBJ1-1 gives the whole variable domain DGGITQSPKYLFRKEGQNVTLSCEQNLNHDAMYWYRQDPGQGLRLIYYSQIVNDFQKGDIAEGYSVSREKKESFPLTVTSAQKNPTAFYLCASSQVRDTEAFFGQGTRLTVV.

The chain couples TRBV12-3 or TRBV12-4 to TRBJ1-1; 7 bases agree with TRBD1. J gave up 12 bases and V 6 bases, and 7 bases lay outside the gene matches. The CDR3 is made up of 11 amino acids. CDR3 in DNA: TGTGCCAGCAGCAGGGGGGGGACGACTTTCTTT. Translated, it gives CASSRGGTTFF.

The genes are TRBV30 and TRBJ2-1, with D perhaps given as TRBD1 or TRBD2 (5 bases each). The germline V gene encodes CDR1 GTSNPN and CDR2 SVGIG (reference sequence). The CDR3 totals 16 residues. The V gene lost 5 bases and the J gene lost 2 bases, with 19 bases spanning the gap. The DNA of the CDR3 is TGTGCCTGGGGGGGAGCGGCCCCCAGGGCCTACAATGAGCAGTTCTTC. It is translated as CAWGGAAPRAYNEQFF.

The chain recombines TRBV5-4 with TRBJ1-2, with 8 bases lining up with TRBD1. Germline V gene lookup returns CDR1 SGHNT and CDR2 YYREEE (reference sequence). CDR3 length: 13 amino acids. The V and J ends lost 4 bases and 9 bases, in that order; junction bases with no gene match: 8. The CDR3: CASSQDRDARYTF. In DNA, the CDR3 is TGTGCCAGCAGCCAGGACAGGGACGCTCGCTACACCTTC.

The V call is TRBV27, the J call TRBJ1-1; D is perhaps TRBD1 (6 bases). Trimming took 2 bases from V and 5 from J, leaving 9 bases between them. The CDR3 loop spans 13 amino acids. Germline CDR1 reads MNHEY; CDR2 reads SMNVEV (reference sequence). The chain's CDR3 is CASSLNRATEAFF. The CDR3 nucleotides read TGTGCCAGCAGTTTAAACAGGGCGACTGAAGCTTTCTTT.

CDR3 region: CASSELDTSRRGYTF. The CDR3 nucleotides read TGTGCCAGCAGTGAACTGGACACTTCTAGGAGGGGCTACACCTTC. This sequence joins TRBV2 and TRBJ1-2; D perhaps matches TRBD1 (5 bases). Germline V gene sequence: CDR1 SNHLY, CDR2 FYNNEI. V was shortened by 2 bases and J by 8 bases, with 18 bases between the two germline ends. CDR3 length equals 15 residues.

The chain combines TRBV3-1 (or the pseudogene TRBV3-2) with TRBJ2-7; D may correspond to TRBD1 or TRBD2 (5 bases each). This CDR3 is built from 12 residues. Trimming took off 8 bases at V and 9 bases at J, with 17 bases between the two ends. Per the germline V gene, CDR1 is LGHDT and CDR2 is YNNKEL (reference sequence). DNA of the CDR3: TGTGCCAGCGGTCGATCTCGGGGCGTGCAGTACTTC. Protein product: CASGRSRGVQYF.

The gene calls are TRBV7-2 and TRBJ1-2; unclear D gene. The CDR3 is 14 residues long. The V gene's germline CDR1 is SGHTA and CDR2 FQGNSA. The V and J ends lost 1 base and 2 bases respectively, with 8 bases between them. CDR3 in amino acids: CASSLEQMNYGYTF. DNA of the CDR3: TGTGCCAGCAGCTTAGAACAAATGAACTATGGCTACACCTTC.

This clone was seen many times. The chain recombines TRBV9 with TRBJ2-1; D possibly corresponds to TRBD2 (6 bases). The V gene's germline CDR1 is SGDLS and CDR2 YYNGEE. The CDR3 contains 16 residues. The germline V and J ends were trimmed by 0 bases and 0 bases, with 10 bases remaining between them. The CDR3 spells CASSVGGGISYNEQFF. The CDR3 nucleotides are TGTGCCAGCAGCGTAGGAGGAGGGATCTCCTACAATGAGCAGTTCTTC.

V usage is TRBV28 and J usage is TRBJ1-2; D unclear. The V end lost 6 bases, the J end lost 4 bases, and 12 bases lay between the germline ends. The CDR3 is made up of 13 amino acids. Germline V lookup: CDR1 MDHEN, CDR2 SYDVKM. CDR3 sequence reads: CASSFLAGYGYTF. The CDR3 DNA sequence: TGTGCCAGCAGCTTTCTCGCGGGCTATGGCTACACCTTC.

The J gene is TRBJ2-7, the V gene TRBV19, with 7 nucleotides matching TRBD2. The germline CDR1 and CDR2 sequences are LNHDA and SQIVND (reference sequence). V was clipped by 5 bases and J by 2 bases; unmatched bases: 3. CDR3 length equals 13 residues. The CDR3 bases are TGTGCCAGTAGTCCCGCGGGGGCCTACGAGCAGTACTTC. Amino acid sequence: CASSPAGAYEQYF.

The chain is built from TRBV6-5 and TRBJ1-6, with 7 nucleotides matching TRBD1. CDR3 length equals 13 residues. The junction had 7 bases not matched to a gene; V was cut back by 8 bases and J by 9 bases. Looked up from germline, CDR1 is MNHEY and CDR2 is SVGAGI. The CDR3 sequence is CASGTDPTSPLHF. The CDR3, as DNA: TGTGCCAGCGGGACAGACCCGACTTCACCCCTCCACTTT.

V and J are TRBV10-3 and TRBJ2-2, with 7 bases matching TRBD1. CDR3 size: 15 residues. Looked up from germline, CDR1 is ENHRY and CDR2 is SYGVKD. V lost 8 bases and J lost 1; bases outside the gene matches: 7. The CDR3, as DNA: TGTGCCATCTCCGACAGGGACAAGAACACCGGGGAGCTGTTTTTT. Amino acid sequence: CAISDRDKNTGELFF.

V is TRBV7-2 and J is TRBJ2-7, with D maybe TRBD1 (5 bases). V was shortened by 1 base and J by 6 bases, with 13 bases between the two germline ends. The CDR3 sequence is 14 residues long. The germline V gene has CDR1 SGHTA and CDR2 FQGNSA. The CDR3 here is CASSLEGSLGEQYF. The CDR3 DNA is TGTGCCAGCAGCTTAGAGGGGTCCCTCGGCGAGCAGTACTTC.

This chain links TRBV30 with TRBJ2-1; 7 nucleotides line up with TRBD2. Per germline, CDR1 GTSNPN and CDR2 SVGIG (reference sequence). The CDR3 runs 13 residues. V gave up 3 bases and J gave up 10 bases; unmatched junction bases: 9. The CDR3 bases are TGTGCCTGGAGACGGATTTCGGGAGGCGAGCAGTTCTTC. It is translated as CAWRRISGGEQFF.

Remarks on this clone: Other DNA sequences from this sample encode an identical CDR3 as well. The chain employs TRBV19 and TRBJ1-1; weak D call: TRBD1 (5 bases). CDR3 length equals 15 residues. Per germline, CDR1 LNHDA and CDR2 SQIVND (reference sequence). V was cut by 1 base and J by 1 base, with 10 bases left in between. This CDR3 is CASSIGGRGNTEAFF. CDR3 nucleotide sequence: TGTGCCAGTAGTATAGGGGGAAGGGGGAACACTGAAGCTTTCTTT.

This clone appeared a single time. CDR3 in amino acids: CAWSAPWQSLGGGNTIYF. The CDR3 nucleotides read TGTGCCTGGAGCGCCCCGTGGCAGTCATTAGGAGGTGGAAACACCATATATTTT. This rearrangement joins TRBV30 to TRBJ1-3; unclear D gene. The V end was cut by 3 bases, the J end by 3 bases, with 24 bases between. The CDR3 runs 18 residues. Germline V CDR1 and CDR2: GTSNPN, SVGIG (reference sequence). Together with reference TRBV30 and TRBJ1-3, the CDR3 gives the full variable domain: SQTIHQWPATLVQPVGSPLSLECTVEGTSNPNLYWYRQAAGRGLQLLFYSVGIGQISSEVPQNLSASRPQDRQFILSSKKLLLSDSGFYLCAWSAPWQSLGGGNTIYFGEGSWLTVV.

This chain joins TRBV6-4 and TRBJ2-2, with D possibly matching TRBD1 (5 bases). The germline gives CDR1 MRHNA, CDR2 SNTAGT. Trimming removed 5 bases from V and 1 base from J, with 8 bases in between. This CDR3 is built from 14 residues. The DNA for the CDR3 is TGTGCCAGCAGTACTACAGGGAACACCGGGGAGCTGTTTTTT. It is translated as CASSTTGNTGELFF.

V usage is TRBV6-5 and J usage is TRBJ2-3; no clear D gene. This CDR3 is built from 14 residues. Germline CDR1 MNHEY, CDR2 SVGAGI. V gave up 6 bases and J gave up 1 base, with 11 bases separating them. CDR3 bases: TGTGCCAGCAGGAGAGACCCTGGCACAGATACGCAGTATTTT. It codes for CASRRDPGTDTQYF.

This clone was seen only once. This chain connects TRBV19 to TRBJ1-5; D not certain. Per germline, CDR1 LNHDA and CDR2 SQIVND (reference sequence). V was cut by 7 bases and J by 5 bases, with 9 bases left in between. The CDR3 is 12 residues long. CDR3: CASKDPHQPQHF. DNA for the CDR3: TGTGCCAGTAAGGACCCCCATCAGCCCCAGCATTTT.

The chain employs TRBV6-5 and TRBJ1-1; D is unclear. CDR1 MNHEY and CDR2 SVGAGI come from the germline V gene. Trimming stripped 0 bases from V and 7 bases from J, with 12 bases between. The CDR3 has 14 amino acids. The CDR3 DNA reads as TGTGCCAGCAGTTACTCGAGCGCTTCCATTGAAGCTTTCTTT. Amino acids: CASSYSSASIEAFF.

The chain recombines TRBV14 with TRBJ1-2; D call uncertain. This CDR3 has 13 amino acids. The V end lost 3 bases, the J end lost 3 bases, and 8 bases lay between the germline ends. Germline V CDR1 and CDR2: SGHDN, FVKESK. CDR3 bases: TGTGCCAGCAGCCAGACCGGCGACTATGGCTACACCTTC. The encoded protein is CASSQTGDYGYTF.

The V gene is TRBV2, the J gene TRBJ1-1, with 7 bases fitting TRBD1. CDR1 SNHLY and CDR2 FYNNEI come from the germline V gene. The CDR3 spans 15 residues. Trimming at V came to 4 bases and at J to 0 bases, leaving 5 bases not matched to a gene. CDR3 in DNA: TGTGCCAGCAGTGGGGACAGAACCATGAACACTGAAGCTTTCTTT. It specifies CASSGDRTMNTEAFF. Filled out from reference TRBV2 and TRBJ1-1, the complete variable domain reads EPEVTQTPSHQVTQMGQEVILRCVPISNHLYFYWYRQILGQKVEFLVSFYNNEISEKSEIFDDQFSVERPDGSNFTLKIRSTKLEDSAMYFCASSGDRTMNTEAFFGQGTRLTVV.

V gene TRBV7-8 combines with J gene TRBJ1-5, with D possibly TRBD1 on 6 matching bases. This CDR3 has 15 amino acids. V lost 2 bases and J 3 bases, leaving 11 bases between the germline ends. Germline CDR1 is SGHVS and CDR2 is FQNEAQ. The DNA of the CDR3 is TGTGCCAGCAGCTTACTCGGGACACACAATCAGCCCCAGCATTTT. Translating it yields CASSLLGTHNQPQHF.

This chain joins TRBV30 and TRBJ1-2; D uncertain. The V gene's germline CDR1 is GTSNPN and CDR2 SVGIG (reference sequence). This CDR3 has 13 residues. Trimming shortened V by 6 bases and J by 8 bases, and 19 bases separated the two germline ends. CDR3 sequence: CACLVNSVGGYTF. CDR3 bases: TGTGCCTGCCTAGTAAACTCCGTCGGGGGCTACACCTTC.

The rearrangement uses TRBV12-5 and TRBJ1-6; a weak D match, TRBD1 (5 bases). CDR1 is LGHNT, CDR2 FRNRAP, per germline. The ends were cut back, 6 bases at V and 7 bases at J, with 22 bases in the middle. The CDR3 has 17 residues. The DNA for the CDR3 is TGTGCTAGTGGCTCTTCATCCTCGGGGGTCCCCAATTCACCCCTCCACTTT. It yields the protein CASGSSSSGVPNSPLHF.

This chain uses TRBV15 with TRBJ1-6; 9 bases are a match to TRBD1. The length of the CDR3 is 15 residues. Germline-derived CDR1 and CDR2 are LNHNV and YYDKDF (reference sequence). The V and J ends lost 2 bases and 9 bases, in that order; junction bases with no gene match: 5. CDR3 protein: CATSRTGTGFSPLHF. The CDR3, as DNA: TGTGCCACCAGCAGAACCGGGACAGGGTTTTCACCCCTCCACTTT.

The chain combines TRBV7-2 with TRBJ2-1; either TRBD1 or TRBD2 may supply D (5 bases each). The CDR3 has 15 amino acids. Trimming cost V 1 base and J 7 bases, with 14 bases left between them. Germline lookup yields CDR1 SGHTA and CDR2 FQGNSA. The CDR3 sequence: CASSLGVGAWNEQFF. In DNA, the CDR3 is TGTGCCAGCAGCTTAGGGGTCGGGGCGTGGAATGAGCAGTTCTTC.